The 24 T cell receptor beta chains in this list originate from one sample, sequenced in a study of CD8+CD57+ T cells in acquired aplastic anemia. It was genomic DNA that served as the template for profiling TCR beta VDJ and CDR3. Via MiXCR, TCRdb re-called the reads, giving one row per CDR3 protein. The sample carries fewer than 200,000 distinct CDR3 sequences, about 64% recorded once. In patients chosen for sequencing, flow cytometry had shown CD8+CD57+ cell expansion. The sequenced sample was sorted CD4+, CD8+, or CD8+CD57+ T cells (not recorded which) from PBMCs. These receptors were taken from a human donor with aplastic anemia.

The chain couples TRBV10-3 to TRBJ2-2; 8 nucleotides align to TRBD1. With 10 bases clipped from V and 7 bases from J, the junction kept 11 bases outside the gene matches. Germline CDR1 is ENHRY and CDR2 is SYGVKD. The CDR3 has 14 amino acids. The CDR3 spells CASATGVDGGELFF. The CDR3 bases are TGTGCCAGTGCGACAGGGGTAGACGGCGGGGAGCTGTTTTTT.

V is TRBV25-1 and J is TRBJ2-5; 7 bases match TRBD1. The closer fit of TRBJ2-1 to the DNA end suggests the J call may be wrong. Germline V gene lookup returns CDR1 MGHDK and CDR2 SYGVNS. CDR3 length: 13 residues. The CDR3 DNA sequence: TGTGCCAGCAGGGAGACAGGGTCCAATGAGCAGTTCTTC. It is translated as CASRETGSNEQFF.

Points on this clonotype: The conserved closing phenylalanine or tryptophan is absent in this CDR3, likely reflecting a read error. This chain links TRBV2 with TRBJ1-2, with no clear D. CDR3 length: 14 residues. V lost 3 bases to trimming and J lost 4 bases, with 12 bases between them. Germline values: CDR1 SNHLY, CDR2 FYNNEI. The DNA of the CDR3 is TGTGCCAGCAGTGAGTGGCGGAGTTTCTATGGCTACACCTCC. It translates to CASSEWRSFYGYTS.

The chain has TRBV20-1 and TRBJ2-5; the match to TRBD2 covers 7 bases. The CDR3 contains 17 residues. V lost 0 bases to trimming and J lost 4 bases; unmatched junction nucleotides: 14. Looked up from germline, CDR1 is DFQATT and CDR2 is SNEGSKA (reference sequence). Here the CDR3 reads CSARDYVSLERGETQYF. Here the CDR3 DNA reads TGCAGTGCTAGAGACTATGTATCCTTAGAGCGGGGAGAGACCCAGTACTTC.

The DNA of the CDR3 is TGTGCCAGCAGCTATCGACCGGGAGGACAGGGGGCCGCTGGCTACACCTTC. Its protein is CASSYRPGGQGAAGYTF. This sequence joins TRBV5-6 and TRBJ1-2, with 11 bases identical to TRBD1. Losses at the gene ends were 3 bases for V and 7 bases for J; bases not matched to a gene: 14. Germline CDR1 is SGHDT and CDR2 is YYEEEE. The CDR3 loop spans 17 amino acids.

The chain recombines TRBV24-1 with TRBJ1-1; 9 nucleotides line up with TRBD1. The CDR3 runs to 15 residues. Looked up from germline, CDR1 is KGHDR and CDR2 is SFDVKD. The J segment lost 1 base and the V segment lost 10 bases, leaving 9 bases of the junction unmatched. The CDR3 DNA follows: TGTGCCACATCTAGACAGGGGGATGGGAACACTGAAGCTTTCTTT. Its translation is CATSRQGDGNTEAFF.

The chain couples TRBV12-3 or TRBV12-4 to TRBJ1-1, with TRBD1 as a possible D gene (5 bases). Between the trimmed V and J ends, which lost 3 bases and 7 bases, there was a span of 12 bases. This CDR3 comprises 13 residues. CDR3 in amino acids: CASSLDTIIEAFF. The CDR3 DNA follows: TGTGCCAGCAGTTTGGACACAATCATTGAAGCTTTCTTT.

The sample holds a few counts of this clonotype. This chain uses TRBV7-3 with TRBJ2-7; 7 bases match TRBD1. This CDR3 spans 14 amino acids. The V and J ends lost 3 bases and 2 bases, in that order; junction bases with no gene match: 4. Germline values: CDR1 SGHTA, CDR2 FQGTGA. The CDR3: CASSLGTDPYEQYF. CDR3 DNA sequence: TGTGCCAGCAGCTTGGGGACAGATCCCTACGAGCAGTACTTC.

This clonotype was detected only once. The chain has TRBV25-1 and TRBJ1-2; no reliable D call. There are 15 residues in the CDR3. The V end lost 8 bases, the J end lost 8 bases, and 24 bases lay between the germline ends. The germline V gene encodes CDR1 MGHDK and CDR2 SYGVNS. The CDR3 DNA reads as TGTGCCAGCGGCCCAAGTCTAGGCCACCCAGGAGGCTACACCTTC. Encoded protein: CASGPSLGHPGGYTF.

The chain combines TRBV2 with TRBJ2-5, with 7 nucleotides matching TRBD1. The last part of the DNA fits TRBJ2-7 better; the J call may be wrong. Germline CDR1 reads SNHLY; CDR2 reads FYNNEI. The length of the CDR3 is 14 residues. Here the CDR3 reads CASSIPGQPYEQYF. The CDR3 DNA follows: TGTGCCAGCAGTATCCCGGGACAGCCCTACGAGCAGTACTTC.

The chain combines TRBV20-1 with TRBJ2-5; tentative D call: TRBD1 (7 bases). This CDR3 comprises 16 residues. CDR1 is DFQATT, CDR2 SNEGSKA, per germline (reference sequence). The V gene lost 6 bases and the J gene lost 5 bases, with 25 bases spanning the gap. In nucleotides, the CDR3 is TGCAGTGCAAAGACAGGGCGGGACACCGGGATGGAGACCCAGTACTTC. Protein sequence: CSAKTGRDTGMETQYF.

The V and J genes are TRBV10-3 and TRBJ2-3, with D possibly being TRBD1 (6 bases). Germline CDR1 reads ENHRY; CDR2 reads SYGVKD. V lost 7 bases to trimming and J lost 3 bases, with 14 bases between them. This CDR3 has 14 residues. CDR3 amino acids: CAINSGEGTDTQYF. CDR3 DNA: TGTGCCATCAACTCAGGGGAAGGGACAGATACGCAGTATTTT.

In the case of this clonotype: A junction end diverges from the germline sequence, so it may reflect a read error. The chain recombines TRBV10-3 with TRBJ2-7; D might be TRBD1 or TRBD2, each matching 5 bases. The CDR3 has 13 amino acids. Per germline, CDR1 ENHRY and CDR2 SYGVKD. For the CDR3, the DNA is TGTGCCAGCAGTCGACCGGGACCCTACGAGCAGTACTTC. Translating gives CASSRPGPYEQYF.

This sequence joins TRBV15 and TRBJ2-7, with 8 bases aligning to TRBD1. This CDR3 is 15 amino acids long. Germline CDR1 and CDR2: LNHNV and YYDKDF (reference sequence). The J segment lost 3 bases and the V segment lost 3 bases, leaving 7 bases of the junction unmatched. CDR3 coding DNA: TGTGCCACCAGCAGTGAAGGGACAGGAGTCTACGAGCAGTACTTC. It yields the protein CATSSEGTGVYEQYF.

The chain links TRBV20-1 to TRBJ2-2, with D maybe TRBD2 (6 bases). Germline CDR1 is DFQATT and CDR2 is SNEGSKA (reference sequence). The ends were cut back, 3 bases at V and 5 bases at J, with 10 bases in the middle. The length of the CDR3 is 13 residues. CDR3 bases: TGCAGTGCTAGCGCGAGCGGGACCGGGGAGCTGTTTTTT. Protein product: CSASASGTGELFF.

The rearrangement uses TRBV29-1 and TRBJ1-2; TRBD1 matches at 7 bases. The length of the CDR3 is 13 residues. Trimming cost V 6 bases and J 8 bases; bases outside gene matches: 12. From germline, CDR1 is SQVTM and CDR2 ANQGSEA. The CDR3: CSVEHPGQVGYTF. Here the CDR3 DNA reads TGCAGCGTGGAACATCCTGGACAGGTCGGCTACACCTTC.

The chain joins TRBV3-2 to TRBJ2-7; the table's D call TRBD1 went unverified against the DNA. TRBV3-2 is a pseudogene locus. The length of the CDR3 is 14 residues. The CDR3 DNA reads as TGTGCCAGCAGCCAAGAGACAGTATACTACGAGCAGTACTTC. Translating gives CASSQETVYYEQYF.

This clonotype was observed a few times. The CDR3 reads CASSHRDSTDTQYF. For the CDR3, the DNA is TGTGCCAGCAGCCACCGGGACAGTACAGATACGCAGTATTTT. The rearrangement links TRBV9 to TRBJ2-3; TRBD1 aligns across 7 bases. CDR1 and CDR2 from the germline V gene are SGDLS and YYNGEE. This CDR3 has 14 amino acids. J lost 3 bases, V lost 4 bases, and 5 bases had no gene match.

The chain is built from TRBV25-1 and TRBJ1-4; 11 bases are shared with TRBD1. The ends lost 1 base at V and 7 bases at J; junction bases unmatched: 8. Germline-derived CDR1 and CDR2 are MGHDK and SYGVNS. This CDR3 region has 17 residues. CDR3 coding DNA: TGTGCCAGCAGTGAATCCTGGACAGGGGGCCATAGTGAAAAACTGTTTTTT. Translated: CASSESWTGGHSEKLFF.

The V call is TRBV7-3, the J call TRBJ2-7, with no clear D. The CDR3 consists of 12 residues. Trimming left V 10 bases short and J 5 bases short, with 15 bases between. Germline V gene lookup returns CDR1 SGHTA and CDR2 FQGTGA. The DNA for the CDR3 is TGTGCCATCAGTTTACACGCCAACGAGCAGTACTTC. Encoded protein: CAISLHANEQYF.

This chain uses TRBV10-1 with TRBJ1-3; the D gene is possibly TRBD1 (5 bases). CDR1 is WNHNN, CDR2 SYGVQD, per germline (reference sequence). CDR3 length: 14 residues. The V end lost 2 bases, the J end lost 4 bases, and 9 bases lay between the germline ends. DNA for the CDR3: TGCGCCAGCAGTGAGGGGGGGAGCGGAAACACCATATATTTT. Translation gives CASSEGGSGNTIYF.

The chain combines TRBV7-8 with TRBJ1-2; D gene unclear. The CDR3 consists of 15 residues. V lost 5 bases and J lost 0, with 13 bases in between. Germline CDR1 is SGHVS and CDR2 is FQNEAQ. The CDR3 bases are TGTGCCAGCAGCCCATCGACGACTGCTAACTATGGCTACACCTTC. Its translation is CASSPSTTANYGYTF.

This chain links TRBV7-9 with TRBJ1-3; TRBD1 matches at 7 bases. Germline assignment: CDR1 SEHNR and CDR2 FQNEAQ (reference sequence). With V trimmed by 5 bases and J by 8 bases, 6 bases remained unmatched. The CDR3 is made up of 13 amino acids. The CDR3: CASSRDRADTIYF. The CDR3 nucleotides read TGTGCCAGCAGCCGCGACAGGGCGGACACCATATATTTT.

In nucleotides, the CDR3 is TGCAGCGTTGTCAGAGGGGACGATGGCTACACCTTC. Translating it yields CSVVRGDDGYTF. The rearrangement links TRBV29-1 to TRBJ1-2; the D gene is possibly TRBD1 (5 bases). Trimming stripped 4 bases from V and 6 bases from J, with 12 bases between. The CDR3 runs 12 residues. Germline V lookup: CDR1 SQVTM, CDR2 ANQGSEA.